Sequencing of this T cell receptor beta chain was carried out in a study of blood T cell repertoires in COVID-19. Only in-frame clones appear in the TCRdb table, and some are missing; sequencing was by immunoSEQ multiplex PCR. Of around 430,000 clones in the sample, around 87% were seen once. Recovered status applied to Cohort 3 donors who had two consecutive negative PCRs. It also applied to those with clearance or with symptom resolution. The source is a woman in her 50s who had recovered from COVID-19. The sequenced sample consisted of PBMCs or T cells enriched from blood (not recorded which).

The CDR3 region is CASSPRTGDTEAFF. In nucleotides, the CDR3 is TGTGCCAGTAGTCCGCGGACAGGGGACACTGAAGCTTTCTTT. This chain uses TRBV19 with TRBJ1-1; 9 bases are a match to TRBD1. Germline CDR1 LNHDA, CDR2 SQIVND (reference sequence). V lost 5 bases, J lost 3 bases, and 4 bases stayed unmatched. CDR3 size: 14 residues.